One sample yielded the 21 T cell receptor beta chains listed below, sequenced in a study of long-term antiretroviral therapy in people with HIV. immunoSEQ v3.0 was run at survey level. Libraries were prepared by immunoSEQ multiplex PCR; TCRdb keeps only in-frame clonotypes and omits some of them. The profile covers 25,000 to 30,000 clones, with roughly 84% appearing a single time and around 6% taken by the ten largest. Source: unsorted PBMCs, taken 0.4 years after starting antiretroviral therapy. These receptors came from a young man with HIV.

The chain carries TRBV6-1 and TRBJ2-2; D uncertain. The germline V gene has CDR1 MNHNS and CDR2 SASEGT. The ends were cut back, 2 bases at V and 3 bases at J, with 7 bases in the middle. This CDR3 region has 14 residues. CDR3 protein: CASSEQPDTGELFF. CDR3 sequence (DNA): TGTGCCAGCAGTGAACAGCCAGACACCGGGGAGCTGTTTTTT.

The chain carries TRBV5-1 and TRBJ2-5, with a tentative D call TRBD2 (6 bases). Germline lookup yields CDR1 SGHRS and CDR2 YFSETQ. The CDR3 extends over 18 amino acids. V was clipped by 2 bases and J by 2 bases, with 22 bases between them. CDR3 amino acids: CASSFRRATFGLQETQYF. Here the CDR3 DNA reads TGCGCCAGCAGCTTCCGGAGGGCTACCTTCGGTCTACAAGAGACCCAGTACTTC.

This chain connects TRBV9 to TRBJ2-7; unclear D gene. Trimming took 0 bases from V and 2 from J, leaving 9 bases between them. This CDR3 region has 14 residues. Germline V gives CDR1 SGDLS, CDR2 YYNGEE. CDR3 in DNA: TGTGCCAGCAGCGTAGCGGCCAGAACCTACGAGCAGTACTTC. Translated, it gives CASSVAARTYEQYF.

This chain links TRBV19 with TRBJ1-2; 8 bases map to TRBD1. The length of the CDR3 is 14 residues. Germline loops: CDR1 LNHDA, CDR2 SQIVND (reference sequence). Trimming cost V 5 bases and J 2 bases; bases outside gene matches: 4. Here the CDR3 reads CASSPSGGNYGYTF. CDR3 nucleotide sequence: TGTGCCAGTAGTCCTTCAGGGGGCAACTATGGCTACACCTTC.

As for this clone: Mismatch with germline at one junction end may stem from a read error. This chain uses TRBV5-1 with TRBJ2-3, with 7 bases lining up with TRBD2. The CDR3 runs 18 residues. Germline V CDR1 and CDR2: SGHRS, YFSETQ. The CDR3 reads CASSPNRGEPAATDAQYF. For the CDR3, the DNA is TGCGCCAGCAGCCCCAACCGGGGGGAACCAGCTGCAACAGATGCGCAGTATTTT.

This chain links TRBV10-1 with TRBJ1-6; no clear D. The CDR3 runs to 13 residues. Germline CDR1 is WNHNN and CDR2 is SYGVQD (reference sequence). With 3 bases removed from V and 4 bases from J, the gap between germline ends came to 4 bases. This CDR3 reads CASSDRYNSPLHF. The CDR3 coding sequence is TGCGCCAGCAGTGACAGATATAATTCACCCCTCCACTTT.

V is TRBV4-3 and J is TRBJ1-1, with unresolved D. V lost 5 bases, J lost 1 base, and 11 bases lay in between. The CDR3 has 14 residues. CDR1 and CDR2 from the germline V gene are LGHNA and YSLEER. The CDR3 sequence: CASSYYRGNTEAFF. The DNA for the CDR3 is TGCGCCAGCAGCTATTACCGGGGGAACACTGAAGCTTTCTTT.

The chain's CDR3 is CASNETYEQYF. CDR3 coding DNA: TGTGCCAGCAACGAAACCTACGAGCAGTACTTC. The V call is TRBV7-9, the J call TRBJ2-7; D is ambiguous. Trimming left V 7 bases short and J 2 bases short, with 6 bases between. CDR3 size: 11 residues. Germline CDR1 SEHNR, CDR2 FQNEAQ (reference sequence).

V gene TRBV11-2 combines with J gene TRBJ2-7, with unresolved D. CDR3 length: 11 amino acids. V was clipped by 5 bases and J by 5 bases, with 7 bases between them. Per germline, CDR1 SGHAT and CDR2 FQNNGV. CDR3 protein: CASSQTHEQYF. DNA of the CDR3: TGTGCCAGCAGCCAGACCCACGAGCAGTACTTC. The full variable domain, with the rest looked up from reference TRBV11-2 and TRBJ2-7, is EAGVAQSPRYKIIEKRQSVAFWCNPISGHATLYWYQQILGQGPKLLIQFQNNGVVDDSQLPKDRFSAERLKGVDSTLKIQPAKLEDSAVYLCASSQTHEQYFGPGTRLTVT.

The chain's CDR3 is CATRQGGEQYF. For the CDR3, the DNA is TGTGCCACTCGACAGGGTGGCGAGCAGTACTTC. The V and J genes are TRBV6-5 and TRBJ2-7, with 7 bases fitting TRBD1. Germline trimming cut 10 bases from V and 6 bases from J; bases unmatched to any gene: 6. Germline loops: CDR1 MNHEY, CDR2 SVGAGI. The CDR3 covers 11 residues.

The V gene is TRBV4-1, the J gene TRBJ1-1, with 10 bases that match TRBD1. Germline CDR1 MGHRA, CDR2 YSYEKL. With V trimmed by 1 base and J by 1 base, 6 bases remained unmatched. This CDR3 has 17 residues. The CDR3 here is CASSQVRRTGGNTEAFF. In DNA, the CDR3 is TGCGCCAGCAGCCAAGTCCGACGGACAGGGGGGAACACTGAAGCTTTCTTT.

The rearrangement uses TRBV7-9 and TRBJ1-2; D is ambiguous. Per the germline V gene, CDR1 is SEHNR and CDR2 is FQNEAQ (reference sequence). Trimming pared 0 bases from V and 6 bases from J, leaving 14 bases between. The CDR3 spans 15 residues. The CDR3 bases are TGTGCCAGCAGCTTAGCACAATCGGGCCCCGATGGCTACACCTTC. Translating gives CASSLAQSGPDGYTF.

The rearrangement links TRBV19 to TRBJ2-3; D is unclear. V was cut by 5 bases and J by 0 bases, with 12 bases left in between. CDR3 size: 15 residues. CDR1 is LNHDA and CDR2 is SQIVND in the germline V gene (reference sequence). As DNA, the CDR3 is TGTGCCAGTAGTCTAAGTTCCACTAGCACAGATACGCAGTATTTT. Translation gives CASSLSSTSTDTQYF.

CDR3 in amino acids: CASSPRVGMEEKLFF. The CDR3 DNA follows: TGTGCCAGCAGTCCTAGGGTAGGGATGGAAGAAAAACTGTTTTTT. The V gene is TRBV6-5, the J gene TRBJ1-4; D is unresolved. Trimming removed 5 bases at V and 8 bases at J, with 18 bases between. CDR1 and CDR2 (germline): MNHEY, SVGAGI. This CDR3 contains 15 residues.

This clone was found a few times. J is TRBJ2-1 and V is TRBV6-5; the D gene is possibly TRBD1 (6 bases). V lost 6 bases and J 16 bases, leaving 19 bases between the germline ends. Per the germline V gene, CDR1 is MNHEY and CDR2 is SVGAGI. The CDR3 is 12 residues long. The DNA of the CDR3 is TGTGCCAGCAGGGGACCTCACAGGGACCATTTCTTC. It specifies CASRGPHRDHFF.

This clone was observed a handful of times. This sequence joins TRBV5-8 and TRBJ1-5; 7 nucleotides line up with TRBD1. After removal of 0 bases from V and 2 bases from J, the junction contained 5 bases not matched to a gene. The CDR3 contains 16 residues. CDR1 is SGHTS, CDR2 YDEGEE, per germline. The CDR3 sequence: CASSLDRGRGNQPQHF. The CDR3 DNA follows: TGTGCCAGCAGCTTGGACAGGGGCCGGGGCAATCAGCCCCAGCATTTT. The full variable domain, completed using reference TRBV5-8 and TRBJ1-5, is EAGVTQSPTHLIKTRGQQATLRCSPISGHTSVYWYQQALGLGLQFLLWYDEGEERNRGNFPPRFSGRQFPNYSSELNVNALELEDSALYLCASSLDRGRGNQPQHFGDGTRLSIL.

The chain links TRBV19 to TRBJ1-3; no firm D call. CDR1 and CDR2 (germline): LNHDA, SQIVND (reference sequence). Trimming removed 4 bases from V and 3 bases from J, with 13 bases in between. The CDR3 extends over 15 amino acids. CDR3 DNA sequence: TGTGCCAGTAGTACACTCCTGCGGGGTGGAAACACCATATATTTT. It yields the protein CASSTLLRGGNTIYF.

This clone was seen only once. The chain has TRBV11-2 and TRBJ2-1, with 8 bases fitting TRBD2. With 1 base clipped from V and 12 bases from J, the junction kept 11 bases outside the gene matches. Germline CDR1 and CDR2: SGHAT and FQNNGV. The CDR3 is 15 residues long. The CDR3 bases are TGTGCCAGCAGCTTAGTTCCCCAGGTGGCGGGGGGGCAGTTCTTC. Protein sequence: CASSLVPQVAGGQFF.

The rearrangement links TRBV12-2 to TRBJ2-3; the table assigns TRBD2, which was not confirmed against the DNA. TRBV12-2 is classified as a pseudogene. The CDR3 is made up of 16 amino acids. The CDR3 is CASRSLHRVPGVTQYF. The CDR3 DNA follows: TGTGCAAGTCGCTCACTACACCGCGTCCCGGGTGTTACGCAGTATTTT.

This chain uses TRBV9 with TRBJ1-4; 7 bases match TRBD1. Losses at the gene ends were 2 bases for V and 7 bases for J; bases not matched to a gene: 8. Germline loops: CDR1 SGDLS, CDR2 YYNGEE. The CDR3 runs 15 residues. For the CDR3, the DNA is TGTGCCAGCAGCGTGAGTAGGGGGCTGGGTGAAAAACTGTTTTTT. Its protein product is CASSVSRGLGEKLFF.

The genes are TRBV7-8 and TRBJ1-5; no reliable D call. This CDR3 is 16 amino acids long. V dropped 0 bases and J dropped 0 bases, with 9 bases sitting between them. Germline lookup yields CDR1 SGHVS and CDR2 FQNEAQ. CDR3 residues: CASSLAAGNSNQPQHF. The CDR3 nucleotides read TGTGCCAGCAGCTTAGCGGCCGGAAATAGCAATCAGCCCCAGCATTTT.